One sample yielded the 4 T cell receptor beta chains listed below, sequenced in a study of blood T cell repertoires in COVID-19. Sequencing was performed with immunoSEQ multiplex PCR; in TCRdb, only in-frame clones are kept and a portion is missing. Among 130,000 to 150,000 clones listed, approximately 80% were seen once. The sample comprised peripheral blood. These receptors were obtained from a woman over 75 with acute or convalescent COVID-19.

This clone has only a few counts. The chain is built from TRBV5-1 and TRBJ1-4; 8 nucleotides line up with TRBD1. The germline CDR1 and CDR2 sequences are SGHRS and YFSETQ. V lost 4 bases to trimming and J lost 1 base; unmatched junction nucleotides: 6. This CDR3 has 16 residues. CDR3 sequence (DNA): TGCGCCAGCAGCCTAGGACAGGGTAGAACTAATGAAAAACTGTTTTTT. Protein sequence: CASSLGQGRTNEKLFF.

The genes are TRBV18 and TRBJ2-7; 12 nucleotides match TRBD1. The V and J ends lost 3 bases and 6 bases, in that order; junction bases with no gene match: 6. The CDR3 is made up of 15 amino acids. CDR1 and CDR2 (germline): KGHSH, LQKENI. This CDR3 is CASSPEGTGGTEQYF. CDR3 sequence (DNA): TGTGCCAGCTCACCGGAGGGGACAGGGGGCACCGAGCAGTACTTC.

J is TRBJ1-3 and V is TRBV27; the D is unclear. V was cut by 2 bases and J by 4 bases, with 15 bases left in between. The CDR3 has 16 residues. Germline CDR1 MNHEY, CDR2 SMNVEV (reference sequence). In DNA, the CDR3 is TGTGCCAGCAGTTTAGGGCCGGGGAGCGGCGGAAACACCATATATTTT. Encoded protein: CASSLGPGSGGNTIYF.

The rearrangement uses TRBV7-3 and TRBJ1-1; D perhaps matches TRBD1 (5 bases). Trimming shortened V by 5 bases and J by 4 bases, and 11 bases separated the two germline ends. Germline CDR1 SGHTA, CDR2 FQGTGA. This CDR3 spans 13 amino acids. CDR3 protein: CASSATRGTEAFF. CDR3 nucleotide sequence: TGTGCCAGCAGCGCGACAAGGGGCACTGAAGCTTTCTTT.